Shown below are 24 T cell receptor beta chains from a single sample sequenced in a study of T cell responses to AZD1222 COVID-19 vaccine. TCRdb keeps only in-frame clones here, not all; method: immunoSEQ multiplex PCR. The sample shows roughly 130,000 clones, around 92% of them seen only once. This sample comprised peripheral blood, obtained on day 0 of AZD1222 vaccination. The receptors were gathered from an adult in good health.

The chain couples TRBV27 to TRBJ1-1, with 10 bases lining up with TRBD1. The germline gives CDR1 MNHEY, CDR2 SMNVEV (reference sequence). With V trimmed by 1 base and J by 3 bases, 8 bases remained unmatched. The CDR3 runs 17 residues. The CDR3 loop reads CASSLFPTGGPHTEAFF. The CDR3 DNA reads TGTGCCAGCAGTTTATTCCCGACAGGGGGCCCGCACACTGAAGCTTTCTTT.

This chain connects TRBV19 to TRBJ1-2, with D possibly matching TRBD1 (6 bases). The V end was cut by 5 bases, the J end by 2 bases, with 21 bases between. The CDR3 spans 17 residues. Per germline, CDR1 LNHDA and CDR2 SQIVND (reference sequence). This chain's CDR3 is CASSGTGTHEINYGYTF. For the CDR3, the DNA is TGTGCCAGTAGTGGAACCGGGACACATGAGATCAACTATGGCTACACCTTC.

The rearrangement uses TRBV3-1 (or the pseudogene TRBV3-2) and TRBJ1-5; D gene unclear. The CDR3 has 14 residues. V shed 1 base and J shed 0 bases, with 4 bases lying between them. CDR1 and CDR2 from the germline V gene are LGHDT and YNNKEL (reference sequence). The CDR3 region has the DNA TGTGCCAGCAGCCAAGCCCTTAGCAATCAGCCCCAGCATTTT. Translated: CASSQALSNQPQHF.

The V gene is TRBV5-5, the J gene TRBJ1-5; D call uncertain. Germline V gives CDR1 SGHKS, CDR2 YYEKEE (reference sequence). V lost 1 base, J lost 0 bases, and 5 bases lay in between. The CDR3 loop spans 14 amino acids. CDR3 nucleotides: TGTGCCAGCAGCTTGACAGATAGCAATCAGCCCCAGCATTTT. This sequence encodes CASSLTDSNQPQHF.

This clone was counted only a few times. CDR3: CASSWDRRVGTEAFF. The CDR3 DNA reads as TGTGCCAGCTCATGGGACAGGCGTGTGGGCACTGAAGCTTTCTTT. This sequence joins TRBV18 and TRBJ1-1; 8 positions agree with TRBD1. V lost 5 bases and J lost 4; bases outside the gene matches: 9. The CDR3 is made up of 15 amino acids. The germline gives CDR1 KGHSH, CDR2 LQKENI. The variable domain in full, completed from reference TRBV18 and TRBJ1-1, reads NAGVMQNPRHLVRRRGQEARLRCSPMKGHSHVYWYRQLPEEGLKFMVYLQKENIIDESGMPKERFSAEFPKEGPSILRIQQVVRGDSAAYFCASSWDRRVGTEAFFGQGTRLTVV.

The chain combines TRBV27 with TRBJ2-7, with D tentatively TRBD1 (5 bases). The CDR3 covers 13 residues. Germline CDR1 reads MNHEY; CDR2 reads SMNVEV (reference sequence). V shed 7 bases and J shed 3 bases, with 13 bases lying between them. In DNA form, the CDR3 reads TGTGCCAGCACAGGGAACGCAAACTACGAGCAGTACTTC. Its protein product is CASTGNANYEQYF.

The V and J genes are TRBV19 and TRBJ2-1; D not resolved. The germline CDR1 and CDR2 sequences are LNHDA and SQIVND (reference sequence). This CDR3 has 16 amino acids. Trimming shortened V by 3 bases and J by 3 bases, and 15 bases separated the two germline ends. The CDR3 loop is CASSMRDPHLYNEQFF. DNA of the CDR3: TGTGCCAGTAGTATGCGTGACCCTCACCTCTACAATGAGCAGTTCTTC.

The chain uses TRBV7-2 and TRBJ2-2, with TRBD2 matching over 8 bases. Germline CDR1 reads SGHTA; CDR2 reads FQGNSA. The CDR3 spans 15 residues. J was trimmed by 3 bases and V by 6 bases; bases with no gene match: 6. The chain's CDR3 is CASRLDGGDTGELFF. The CDR3 DNA sequence: TGTGCCAGCAGGCTAGACGGGGGGGACACCGGGGAGCTGTTTTTT.

The chain carries TRBV27 and TRBJ2-5; D gene unclear. Trimming stripped 2 bases from V and 3 bases from J, with 7 bases between. Germline V gene lookup returns CDR1 MNHEY and CDR2 SMNVEV (reference sequence). The CDR3 consists of 13 residues. The CDR3 reads CASSLNREETQYF. In DNA, the CDR3 is TGTGCCAGCAGTTTAAACCGGGAAGAGACCCAGTACTTC.

The chain couples TRBV28 to TRBJ1-2, with 7 bases fitting TRBD1. The CDR3 is made up of 13 amino acids. The germline V gene has CDR1 MDHEN and CDR2 SYDVKM. Trimming removed 6 bases from V and 7 bases from J; junction bases left unmatched: 8. The CDR3 is CASSPTGVAGYTF. CDR3 nucleotides: TGTGCCAGCAGCCCAACAGGGGTTGCTGGCTACACCTTC.

The chain couples TRBV7-9 to TRBJ1-2; D gene unclear. CDR1 is SEHNR and CDR2 is FQNEAQ in the germline V gene (reference sequence). CDR3 length: 12 amino acids. V was pared by 1 base and J by 6 bases, with 6 bases between. CDR3 loop: CASSLGGNGYTF. CDR3 DNA sequence: TGTGCCAGCAGCTTAGGGGGTAATGGCTACACCTTC.

This clone was observed once. This chain uses TRBV6-2 or TRBV6-3 with TRBJ2-7, with D unresolved. The CDR3 spans 12 residues. Germline V lookup: CDR1 MNHEY, CDR2 SVGEGT. V was cut by 6 bases and J by 0 bases, with 6 bases left in between. CDR3 protein: CASSVSSYEQYF. The CDR3 DNA follows: TGTGCCAGCAGCGTAAGCTCCTACGAGCAGTACTTC.

The rearrangement uses TRBV12-5 and TRBJ2-5; 7 bases fit TRBD1. The ends lost 1 base at V and 2 bases at J; junction bases unmatched: 4. The CDR3 is made up of 15 amino acids. The germline gives CDR1 LGHNT, CDR2 FRNRAP. The CDR3 DNA reads as TGTGCTAGTGGTTTGGGGGACAGAGAACAAGAGACCCAGTACTTC. Protein: CASGLGDREQETQYF.

The rearrangement uses TRBV27 and TRBJ2-3; 15 nucleotides agree with TRBD2. This CDR3 has 15 amino acids. Unmatched junction bases numbered 4, after V lost 6 bases and J lost 6 bases. The germline CDR1 and CDR2 sequences are MNHEY and SMNVEV (reference sequence). The CDR3 nucleotides read TGTGCCAGCAGAAGGACTAGCGGGGGGGCGGATACGCAGTATTTT. Translating it yields CASRRTSGGADTQYF.

The J gene is TRBJ2-5, the V gene TRBV12-3 or TRBV12-4, with D perhaps given as TRBD1 or TRBD2 (5 bases each). The V gene lost 2 bases and the J gene lost 5 bases, with 9 bases spanning the gap. There are 13 residues in the CDR3. CDR3 region: CASSLWGWETQYF. Here the CDR3 DNA reads TGTGCCAGCAGTTTATGGGGGTGGGAGACCCAGTACTTC.

The rearrangement joins TRBV4-3 to TRBJ2-2; the match to TRBD1 covers 7 bases. The germline V gene has CDR1 LGHNA and CDR2 YSLEER. The CDR3 runs to 16 residues. Trimming took 1 base from V and 3 from J; bases not matched to a gene: 5. The CDR3 DNA reads as TGCGCCAGCAGCCAAGTGCCGGGGACAGACACCGGGGAGCTGTTTTTT. Protein product: CASSQVPGTDTGELFF.

The V and J genes are TRBV5-1 and TRBJ1-2; TRBD1 agrees at 7 bases. CDR3 length: 14 amino acids. After removal of 4 bases from V and 3 bases from J, the junction contained 6 bases not matched to a gene. Germline CDR1 SGHRS, CDR2 YFSETQ. The CDR3 coding sequence is TGCGCCAGCAGCCCGGGGGACAGCGACTATGGCTACACCTTC. Its protein is CASSPGDSDYGYTF. Drawing the rest from reference TRBV5-1 and TRBJ1-2, the complete variable domain is KAGVTQTPRYLIKTRGQQVTLSCSPISGHRSVSWYQQTPGQGLQFLFEYFSETQRNKGNFPGRFSGRQFSNSRSEMNVSTLELGDSALYLCASSPGDSDYGYTFGSGTRLTVV.

The CDR3 sequence: CASSLKSTNEKLFF. CDR3 nucleotide sequence: TGTGCCAGTTCCCTCAAGTCGACTAATGAAAAACTGTTTTTT. The genes are TRBV19 and TRBJ1-4; no reliable D call. CDR3 size: 14 residues. Germline values: CDR1 LNHDA, CDR2 SQIVND (reference sequence). Trimming took off 8 bases at V and 2 bases at J, with 12 bases between the two ends.

This clone was seen only a few times. This rearrangement joins TRBV7-2 to TRBJ2-5, with D possibly matching TRBD2 (5 bases). The CDR3 runs 13 residues. Germline V gene sequence: CDR1 SGHTA, CDR2 FQGNSA. V gave up 1 base and J gave up 5 bases, with 8 bases separating them. CDR3 DNA sequence: TGTGCCAGCAGCTTAGATAGGAGGGAGACCCAGTACTTC. It yields the protein CASSLDRRETQYF.

V is TRBV6-5 and J is TRBJ1-1; TRBD1 might be the D (5 bases). The CDR3 spans 15 residues. Germline V lookup: CDR1 MNHEY, CDR2 SVGAGI. Trimming pared 6 bases from V and 0 bases from J, leaving 14 bases between. CDR3 nucleotide sequence: TGTGCCAGCAGGCGACAGTATACTTTGAACACTGAAGCTTTCTTT. Its translation is CASRRQYTLNTEAFF.

The genes are TRBV7-8 and TRBJ2-1, with unresolved D. The V and J ends lost 4 bases and 0 bases respectively, with 10 bases between them. This CDR3 has 15 residues. From germline, CDR1 is SGHVS and CDR2 FQNEAQ. The CDR3 DNA follows: TGTGCCAGCAGCTACGTAGCCCTCTCCTACAATGAGCAGTTCTTC. Amino acids: CASSYVALSYNEQFF.

This chain's CDR3 is CAIRAGGDQPQHF. In DNA form, the CDR3 reads TGTGCCATCCGGGCGGGGGGTGATCAGCCCCAGCATTTT. The chain combines TRBV10-3 with TRBJ1-5; tentatively, D is TRBD1 (5 bases). Germline CDR1 ENHRY, CDR2 SYGVKD. The CDR3 is made up of 13 amino acids. Trimming pared 8 bases from V and 5 bases from J, leaving 13 bases between.

The J gene is TRBJ1-1, the V gene TRBV5-1; unclear D gene. V was cut by 1 base and J by 2 bases, with 9 bases left in between. The CDR3 length is 14 residues. CDR1 SGHRS and CDR2 YFSETQ come from the germline V gene. This CDR3 is CASSLNSYNTEAFF. In nucleotides, the CDR3 is TGCGCCAGCAGCTTGAATTCCTATAACACTGAAGCTTTCTTT.

The CDR3 loop reads CASSLSGGANEKLFF. In nucleotides, the CDR3 is TGTGCCAGCAGCCTGTCTGGAGGAGCTAATGAAAAACTGTTTTTT. The gene calls are TRBV27 and TRBJ1-4, with D unclear. The CDR3 contains 15 residues. Per germline, CDR1 MNHEY and CDR2 SMNVEV (reference sequence). The V and J ends lost 6 bases and 3 bases respectively, with 14 bases between them. Variable domain in full (rest from reference TRBV27 and TRBJ1-4): EAQVTQNPRYLITVTGKKLTVTCSQNMNHEYMSWYRQDPGLGLRQIYYSMNVEVTDKGDVPEGYKVSRKEKRNFPLILESPSPNQTSLYFCASSLSGGANEKLFFGSGTQLSVL.